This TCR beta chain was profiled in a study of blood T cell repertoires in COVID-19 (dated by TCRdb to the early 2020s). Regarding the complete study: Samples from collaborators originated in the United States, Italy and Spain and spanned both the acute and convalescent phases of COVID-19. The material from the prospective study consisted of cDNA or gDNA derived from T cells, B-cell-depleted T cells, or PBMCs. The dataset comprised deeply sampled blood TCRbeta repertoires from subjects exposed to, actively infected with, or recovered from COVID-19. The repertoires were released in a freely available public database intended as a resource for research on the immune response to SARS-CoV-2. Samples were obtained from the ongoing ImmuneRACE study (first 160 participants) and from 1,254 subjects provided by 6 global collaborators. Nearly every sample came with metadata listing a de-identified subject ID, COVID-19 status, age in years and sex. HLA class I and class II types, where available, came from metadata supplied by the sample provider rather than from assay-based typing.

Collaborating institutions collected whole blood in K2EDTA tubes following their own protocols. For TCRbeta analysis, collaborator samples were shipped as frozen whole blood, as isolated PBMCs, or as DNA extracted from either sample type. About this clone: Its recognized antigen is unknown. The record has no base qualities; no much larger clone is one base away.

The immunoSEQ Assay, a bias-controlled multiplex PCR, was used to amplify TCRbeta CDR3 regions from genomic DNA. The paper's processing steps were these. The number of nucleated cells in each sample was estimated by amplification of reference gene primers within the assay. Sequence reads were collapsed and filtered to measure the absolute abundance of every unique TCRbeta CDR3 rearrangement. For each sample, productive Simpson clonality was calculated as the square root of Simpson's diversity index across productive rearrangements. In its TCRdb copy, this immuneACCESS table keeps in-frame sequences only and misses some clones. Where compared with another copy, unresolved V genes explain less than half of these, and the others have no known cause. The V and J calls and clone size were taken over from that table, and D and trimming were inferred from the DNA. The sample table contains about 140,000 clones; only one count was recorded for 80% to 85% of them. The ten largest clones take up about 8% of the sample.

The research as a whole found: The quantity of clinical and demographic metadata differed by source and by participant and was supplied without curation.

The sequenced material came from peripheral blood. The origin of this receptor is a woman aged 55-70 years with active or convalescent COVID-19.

The DNA sequence follows: TGTGCCAGTAGTACAGACAGGGGTAATCAGCCCCAGCATTTT. Its translation reads: CASSTDRGNQPQHF. The chain couples TRBV19 to TRBJ1-5; 8 central nucleotides agree with TRBD1. V is trimmed back by 4 bases and J by 4 bases, and the junction contains 3 bases that no gene match accounts for. Reading from cysteine to phenylalanine, the CDR3 counts 14 amino acids. Only the CDR3 DNA stays, 42 bases, in frame from base 1. CDR1 is given as LNHDA and CDR2 as SQIVND, both from the germline V gene (reference sequence).